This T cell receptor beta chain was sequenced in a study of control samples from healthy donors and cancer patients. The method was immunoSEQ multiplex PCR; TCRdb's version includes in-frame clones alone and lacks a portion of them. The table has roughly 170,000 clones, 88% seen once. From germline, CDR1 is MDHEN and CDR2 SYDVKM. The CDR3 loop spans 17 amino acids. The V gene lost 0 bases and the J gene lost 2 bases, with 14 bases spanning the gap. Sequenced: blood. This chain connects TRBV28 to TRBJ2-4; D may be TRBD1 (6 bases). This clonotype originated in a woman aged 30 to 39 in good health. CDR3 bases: TGTGCCAGCAGTTTATGGGGTGCAGGGGAGTCCAAAAACATTCAGTACTTC. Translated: CASSLWGAGESKNIQYF.